These T cell receptor beta chains were read from a single sample in a study of blood T cell repertoires in COVID-19. Sequenced by immunoSEQ multiplex PCR; TCRdb stores in-frame clones only, minus some. This sample has about 200,000 clones, with 80% found just once. The sequencing sample was made of peripheral blood. The receptors shown here come from a woman aged 70-85 years with acute or convalescent COVID-19. The CDR3 runs from the conserved cysteine through the conserved F or W. The D gene is left open where the match is weak. Size is omitted from some rows. Given values are once, few, many or a class for expanded clones.

. TRBJ2-2 TRBV5-4 TRBD2 TGTGCCAGCAGTATTCTAGCGGGAGACCCTCGGGGGGAGCTGTTTTTT CASSILAGDPRGELFF
few TRBJ1-1 TRBV5-1 . TGCGCCAGCAGCTTGGGGGCCGAAAGGAACACTGAAGCTTTCTTT CASSLGAERNTEAFF
. TRBJ1-4 TRBV15 TRBD1 TGTGCCACCAGCAGAGACGGGACAGGGACGGGTGAAAAACTGTTTTTT CATSRDGTGTGEKLFF
. TRBJ1-5 TRBV4-2 TRBD1 TGTGCCAGCAGCTCCGGGACAGGGAGTTCAAATCAGCCCCAGCATTTT CASSSGTGSSNQPQHF
few TRBJ1-5 TRBV9 . TGTGCCAGCAGCGTAGATCCAGTGAGCAATCAGCCCCAGCATTTT CASSVDPVSNQPQHF
. TRBJ1-2 TRBV28 . TGTGCCAGCAGGGAGGGTACGGGGGTGGGGTATGGCTACACCTTC CASREGTGVGYGYTF
. TRBJ1-6 TRBV12-3/TRBV12-4 . TGTGCCAGCCAAGGGGAAGATTCACCCCTCCACTTT CASQGEDSPLHF
. TRBJ2-1 TRBV5-1 TRBD2 TGCGCCAGCAGCCTGGGGACGGGACTAGGCCACAATGAGCAGTTCTTC CASSLGTGLGHNEQFF
. TRBJ1-2 TRBV7-8 . TGTGCCAGCAGTTTGATACAGGAGACTGGCTACACCTTC CASSLIQETGYTF
. TRBJ2-5 TRBV6-9 . TGTGCCAGCCCGAGTTCCGGGGTCTGGGAGACCCAGTACTTC CASPSSGVWETQYF
. TRBJ2-1 TRBV28 TRBD2 TGTGCCAGCAGGCCCGGGACAGGAGGACTAGCGGGCGGCAACAATGAGCAGTTCTTC CASRPGTGGLAGGNNEQFF
. TRBJ2-3 TRBV4-1 TRBD2 TGCGCCAGCAGCCCGGCTACATATAGCGGGAAGGGGTCAGATACGCAGTATTTT CASSPATYSGKGSDTQYF
. TRBJ2-5 TRBV9 TRBD2 TGTGCCAGCAGCCAGGGTAGCGGGAGGGCAGAGACCCAGTACTTC CASSQGSGRAETQYF
. TRBJ1-6 TRBV2 . TGTGCCAGCGGAGTAAATAATTCACCCCTCCACTTT CASGVNNSPLHF